This TCR beta chain was observed in a study of CD8 T cells in ankylosing spondylitis. General observations from the study: Clones linked to the disease showed a CD8+ phenotype. They occurred at relatively low frequencies in peripheral blood. Earlier literature documents some of the motif variants in reactive arthritis synovial fluid and blood.

Via MiXCR, TCRdb re-called the 5' RACE reads, giving one row per CDR3 protein. The sample carries some 200,000 distinct CDR3 sequences, approximately 24% recorded once. Trimming removed 7 bases from V and 2 bases from J, with 11 bases in between. The CDR3 consists of 13 residues. Germline CDR1 reads MNHNS; CDR2 reads SASEGT. This clonotype appeared many times. Its specificity is unknown. The receptor was derived from a male donor with ankylosing spondylitis or in good health (not recorded which). The sequenced sample was blood, either unsorted or a sorted T cell fraction (not recorded which). V and J are TRBV6-1 and TRBJ2-5, with D maybe TRBD1 (6 bases). CDR3 DNA sequence: TGTGCCAGCACAAGACAGGTTCAAGAGACCCAGTACTTC. Residues: CASTRQVQETQYF.